The 10 T cell receptor beta chains listed next were all sequenced from one sample in a study of blood T cell repertoires in COVID-19 (dated by TCRdb to 2020 to 2022). The protocol used for the library was the immunoSEQ multiplex PCR assay. This is the immuneACCESS table as TCRdb keeps it, with only in-frame sequences that have V and J called. A part of the clones is gone; compared with another copy, unresolved V genes explain less than half, and the rest is unexplained. This sample gives hundreds of thousands of clones in total; around nine tenths of them show up just once. The ten largest clonotypes hold roughly 1.3% of the sample. The sample comprised peripheral blood. Receptor source: a man between 65 and 85 years old with acute or convalescent COVID-19.

The chain links TRBV18 to TRBJ1-1; 8 bases are shared with TRBD1. Germline CDR1 reads KGHSH; CDR2 reads LQKENI. The CDR3 contains 14 residues. J gave up 0 bases and V 3 bases, and 0 bases lay outside the gene matches. CDR3 bases: TGTGCCAGCTCACCGACAGGGGTGAACACTGAAGCTTTCTTT. This encodes CASSPTGVNTEAFF. The entire variable domain, with the rest obtained from reference TRBV18 and TRBJ1-1, is as follows: NAGVMQNPRHLVRRRGQEARLRCSPMKGHSHVYWYRQLPEEGLKFMVYLQKENIIDESGMPKERFSAEFPKEGPSILRIQQVVRGDSAAYFCASSPTGVNTEAFFGQGTRLTVV.

This clone appeared a few times. The J gene is TRBJ1-5, the V gene TRBV2; D might be TRBD1 (5 bases). The CDR3 length is 14 residues. The V and J ends lost 2 bases and 7 bases respectively, with 12 bases between them. The V gene's germline CDR1 is SNHLY and CDR2 FYNNEI. The CDR3 loop is CASSEMKGWQPQHF. The CDR3 bases are TGTGCCAGCAGTGAAATGAAGGGGTGGCAGCCCCAGCATTTT.

V and J are TRBV6-4 and TRBJ1-2; 9 bases are shared with TRBD1. The CDR3 runs to 15 residues. Germline V gene sequence: CDR1 MRHNA, CDR2 SNTAGT. V gave up 2 bases and J gave up 5 bases; unmatched junction bases: 6. CDR3 nucleotide sequence: TGTGCCAGCAGTGACGAACCCGGGACAGGGTATGGCTACACCTTC. Its translation is CASSDEPGTGYGYTF.

This clone was counted once. This chain links TRBV4-3 with TRBJ2-6; unclear D gene. Trimming left V 0 bases short and J 0 bases short, with 15 bases between. The CDR3 totals 19 residues. Germline lookup yields CDR1 LGHNA and CDR2 YSLEER. Written as DNA, the CDR3 is TGCGCCAGCAGCCAAGATTTGGTTTACAGCTTCTCTGGGGCCAACGTCCTGACTTTC. Its protein is CASSQDLVYSFSGANVLTF.

The chain is built from TRBV19 and TRBJ1-5, with 9 nucleotides matching TRBD1. Unmatched junction bases numbered 10, after V lost 6 bases and J lost 7 bases. Germline V gene data show CDR1 as LNHDA and CDR2 as SQIVND (reference sequence). The CDR3 sequence is 15 residues long. The CDR3 DNA is TGTGCCAGTAGCCCCGGGACAGGGACAGCACAGCCCCAGCATTTT. Translating gives CASSPGTGTAQPQHF.

This clone came up a few times. The V and J genes are TRBV6-2 or TRBV6-3 and TRBJ2-1, with 8 bases fitting TRBD2. The J segment lost 5 bases and the V segment lost 6 bases, leaving 6 bases of the junction unmatched. This CDR3 has 14 residues. From germline, CDR1 is MNHEY and CDR2 SVGEGT. The CDR3 sequence is CASSPGGANNEQFF. The CDR3 nucleotides are TGTGCCAGCAGCCCGGGGGGGGCTAACAATGAGCAGTTCTTC.

The chain joins TRBV21-1 to TRBJ2-1; the D segment call TRBD2 is taken from the table without a DNA check. TRBV21-1 is designated a pseudogene. The CDR3 has 16 residues. The DNA of the CDR3 is TGTGCCACCGTAGGAAATACCGGGGTAATCCCAAATGAGCAGTTCTTC. This encodes CATVGNTGVIPNEQFF.

The genes are TRBV12-3 or TRBV12-4 and TRBJ1-1; D might be TRBD1 (5 bases). Trimming removed 6 bases at V and 4 bases at J, with 12 bases between. The CDR3 is 13 residues long. DNA of the CDR3: TGTGCCAGCAGAAGGTCGGGGGGCACTGAAGCTTTCTTT. As protein: CASRRSGGTEAFF.

J is TRBJ1-6 and V is TRBV11-2, with 7 bases identical to TRBD1. The CDR3 contains 16 residues. Germline CDR1 and CDR2: SGHAT and FQNNGV. The V gene end was trimmed by 5 bases and the J gene end by 7 bases; junction bases not matched to a gene: 11. The CDR3 region is CASSRATGTANSPLHF. The CDR3 nucleotides read TGTGCCAGCAGCAGGGCGACCGGGACAGCAAATTCACCCCTCCACTTT.

The chain recombines TRBV7-9 with TRBJ2-1; 7 bases agree with TRBD2. The germline V gene has CDR1 SEHNR and CDR2 FQNEAQ (reference sequence). V trimming: 5 bases; J trimming: 6 bases; junction bases outside the gene matches: 10. CDR3 length: 15 residues. CDR3 sequence reads: CASSPRLALPNEQFF. The DNA for the CDR3 is TGTGCCAGCAGCCCCCGACTAGCATTACCCAATGAGCAGTTCTTC.